The clone carrying this TCR beta chain has ten or more counts. The CDR3 is 14 residues long. Trimming removed 9 bases at V and 6 bases at J, with 17 bases between. Germline loops: CDR1 ENHRY, CDR2 SYGVKD. TCRdb reanalysed the 5' RACE reads using MiXCR and keeps one entry per CDR3 protein. There are 55,000 to 65,000 distinct CDR3 sequences in the sample; about 8.9% occur only once, and roughly an eighth lies in the top ten. The sample's time point: longitudinal time-point 2. PBMCs stored at -80 C, numbering 2 million, were the origin of the unsorted libraries. These data are taken from a study of neurological immune-mediated disorders.

The TCR sequence derives from a man under 40 in good health. V is TRBV10-3 and J is TRBJ2-2; a weak D match, TRBD2 (5 bases). Sequencing was carried out using PBMCs. CDR3 sequence reads: CAIRPQEAPGELFF. CDR3 sequence (DNA): TGTGCCATACGACCCCAGGAGGCTCCCGGGGAGCTGTTTTTT.